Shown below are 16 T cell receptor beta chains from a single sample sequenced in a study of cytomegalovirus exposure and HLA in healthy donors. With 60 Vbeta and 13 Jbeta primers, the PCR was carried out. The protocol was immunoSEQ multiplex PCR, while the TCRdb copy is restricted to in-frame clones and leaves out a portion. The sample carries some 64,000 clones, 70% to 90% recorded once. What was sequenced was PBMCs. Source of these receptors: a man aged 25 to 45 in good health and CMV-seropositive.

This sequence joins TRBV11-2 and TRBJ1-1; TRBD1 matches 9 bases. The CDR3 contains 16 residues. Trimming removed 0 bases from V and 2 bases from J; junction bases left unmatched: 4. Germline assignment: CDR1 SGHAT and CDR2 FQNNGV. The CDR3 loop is CASSLETGGVNTEAFF. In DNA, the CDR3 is TGTGCCAGCAGCTTAGAGACAGGGGGTGTTAACACTGAAGCTTTCTTT.

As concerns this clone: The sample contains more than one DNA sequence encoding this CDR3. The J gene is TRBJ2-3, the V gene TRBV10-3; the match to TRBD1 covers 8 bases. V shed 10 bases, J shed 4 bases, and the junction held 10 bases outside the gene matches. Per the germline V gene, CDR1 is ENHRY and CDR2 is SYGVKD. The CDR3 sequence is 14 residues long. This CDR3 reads CATDRQGLADTQYF. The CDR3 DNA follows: TGTGCCACCGACCGACAGGGGCTAGCAGATACGCAGTATTTT.

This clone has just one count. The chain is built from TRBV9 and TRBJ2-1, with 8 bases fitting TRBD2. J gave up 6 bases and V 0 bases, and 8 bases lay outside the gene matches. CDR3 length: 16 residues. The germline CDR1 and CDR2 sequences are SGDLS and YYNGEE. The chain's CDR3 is CASSVVVLAAVNEQFF. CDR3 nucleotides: TGTGCCAGCAGCGTAGTGGTACTAGCGGCTGTCAATGAGCAGTTCTTC.

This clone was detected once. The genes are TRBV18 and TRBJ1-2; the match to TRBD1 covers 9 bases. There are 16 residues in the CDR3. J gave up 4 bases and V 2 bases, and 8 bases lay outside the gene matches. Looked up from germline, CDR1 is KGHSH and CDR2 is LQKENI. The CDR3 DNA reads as TGTGCCAGCTCACCATCCTCGGGACAGGGCGGCTATGGCTACACCTTC. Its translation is CASSPSSGQGGYGYTF.

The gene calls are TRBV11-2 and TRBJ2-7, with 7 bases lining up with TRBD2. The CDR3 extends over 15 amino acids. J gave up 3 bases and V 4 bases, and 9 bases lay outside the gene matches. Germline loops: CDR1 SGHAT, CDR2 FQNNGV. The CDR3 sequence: CASSSNPGGFYEQYF. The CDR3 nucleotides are TGTGCCAGCAGCTCAAATCCCGGGGGGTTCTACGAGCAGTACTTC. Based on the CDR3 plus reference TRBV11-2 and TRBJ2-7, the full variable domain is EAGVAQSPRYKIIEKRQSVAFWCNPISGHATLYWYQQILGQGPKLLIQFQNNGVVDDSQLPKDRFSAERLKGVDSTLKIQPAKLEDSAVYLCASSSNPGGFYEQYFGPGTRLTVT.

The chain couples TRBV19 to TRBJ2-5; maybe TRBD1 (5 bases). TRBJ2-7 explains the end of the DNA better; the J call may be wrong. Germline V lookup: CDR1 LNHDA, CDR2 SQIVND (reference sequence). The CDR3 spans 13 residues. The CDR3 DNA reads TGTGCCAGTAGTATATCGGACACTTACGAGCAGTACTTC. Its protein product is CASSISDTYEQYF.

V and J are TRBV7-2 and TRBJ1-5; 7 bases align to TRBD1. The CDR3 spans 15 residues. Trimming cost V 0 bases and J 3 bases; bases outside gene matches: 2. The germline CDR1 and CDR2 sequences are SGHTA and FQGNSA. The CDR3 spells CASSLAGQINQPQHF. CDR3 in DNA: TGTGCCAGCAGCTTAGCGGGACAGATCAATCAGCCCCAGCATTTT.

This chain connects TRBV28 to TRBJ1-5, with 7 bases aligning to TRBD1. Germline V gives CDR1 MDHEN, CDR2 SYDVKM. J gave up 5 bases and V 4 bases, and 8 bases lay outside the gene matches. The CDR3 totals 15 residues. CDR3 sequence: CASSSLNRGHQPQHF. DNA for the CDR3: TGTGCCAGCAGTTCCTTAAATAGGGGGCATCAGCCCCAGCATTTT.

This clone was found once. The DNA of the CDR3 is TGCGCCAGCAGCTCACGTCAGGCGCCGGGGGAAAAACTGTTTTTT. Encoded protein: CASSSRQAPGEKLFF. The chain is built from TRBV5-1 and TRBJ1-4; no firm D call. Trimming left V 3 bases short and J 8 bases short, with 17 bases between. The CDR3 length is 15 residues. The V gene's germline CDR1 is SGHRS and CDR2 YFSETQ.

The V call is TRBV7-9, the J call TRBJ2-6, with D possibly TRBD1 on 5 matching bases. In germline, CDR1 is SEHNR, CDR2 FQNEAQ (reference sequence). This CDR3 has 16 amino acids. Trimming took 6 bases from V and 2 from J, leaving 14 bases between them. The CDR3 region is CASSQVGRAGANVLTF. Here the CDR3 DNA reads TGTGCCAGCAGTCAGGTGGGGCGAGCTGGGGCCAACGTCCTGACTTTC.

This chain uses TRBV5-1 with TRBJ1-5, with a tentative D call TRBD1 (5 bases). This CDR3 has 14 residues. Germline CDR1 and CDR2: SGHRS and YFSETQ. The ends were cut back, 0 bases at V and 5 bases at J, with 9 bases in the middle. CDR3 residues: CASSLAGGHQPQHF. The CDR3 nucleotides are TGCGCCAGCAGCTTGGCCGGGGGTCATCAGCCCCAGCATTTT.

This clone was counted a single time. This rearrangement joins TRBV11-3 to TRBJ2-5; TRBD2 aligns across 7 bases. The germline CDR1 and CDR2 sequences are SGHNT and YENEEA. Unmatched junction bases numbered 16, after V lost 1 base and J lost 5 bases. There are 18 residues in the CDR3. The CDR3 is CASSLGDRWAGEDETQYF. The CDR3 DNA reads TGTGCCAGCAGCTTAGGAGATAGGTGGGCGGGAGAAGATGAGACCCAGTACTTC.

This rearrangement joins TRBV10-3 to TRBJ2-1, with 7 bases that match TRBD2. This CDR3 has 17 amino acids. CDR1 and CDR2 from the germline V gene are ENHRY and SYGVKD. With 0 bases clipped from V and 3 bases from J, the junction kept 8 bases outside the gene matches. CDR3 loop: CAISESAASGDYNEQFF. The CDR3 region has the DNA TGTGCCATCAGTGAGTCAGCGGCTAGCGGAGACTACAATGAGCAGTTCTTC.

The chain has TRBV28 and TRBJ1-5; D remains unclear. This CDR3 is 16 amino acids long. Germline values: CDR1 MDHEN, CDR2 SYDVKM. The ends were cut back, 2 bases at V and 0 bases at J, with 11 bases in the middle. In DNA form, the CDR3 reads TGTGCCAGCAGTTTAGGGAGAGTTATTAGCAATCAGCCCCAGCATTTT. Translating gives CASSLGRVISNQPQHF.

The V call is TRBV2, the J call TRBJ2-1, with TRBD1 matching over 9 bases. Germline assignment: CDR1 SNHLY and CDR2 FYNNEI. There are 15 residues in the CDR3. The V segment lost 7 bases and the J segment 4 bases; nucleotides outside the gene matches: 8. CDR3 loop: CASTQDRGRYNEQFF. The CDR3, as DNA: TGTGCCAGCACTCAGGACAGGGGAAGATACAATGAGCAGTTCTTC.

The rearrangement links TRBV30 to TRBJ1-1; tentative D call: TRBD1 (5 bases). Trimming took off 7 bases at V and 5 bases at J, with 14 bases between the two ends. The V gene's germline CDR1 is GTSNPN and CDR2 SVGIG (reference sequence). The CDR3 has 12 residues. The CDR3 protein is CALRRGRTEAFF. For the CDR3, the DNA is TGTGCCTTACGACGGGGGAGGACTGAAGCTTTCTTT.